The 22 T cell receptor beta chains below come from one sample, sequenced in a study of blood T cell repertoires in COVID-19. The table came from immunoSEQ multiplex PCR; TCRdb's copy has only in-frame clones and leaves some out. The repertoire holds under 200,000 clones, with approximately 89% as singletons. Sequencing was done on a sample of peripheral blood. The receptor source for this set is a man between 70 and 80 years old with acute or convalescent COVID-19.

This chain connects TRBV5-1 to TRBJ2-2, with 9 bases identical to TRBD1. Per germline, CDR1 SGHRS and CDR2 YFSETQ. The CDR3 sequence is 20 residues long. V dropped 6 bases and J dropped 4; count of bases not matched to a gene: 22. The CDR3 sequence is CASTSLFSRHRGRVTGELFF. CDR3 DNA: TGCGCCAGCACGTCCCTCTTTTCCCGTCACAGGGGGCGCGTCACCGGGGAGCTGTTTTTT.

The chain recombines TRBV9 with TRBJ2-2, with 8 bases that match TRBD1. CDR1 and CDR2 (germline): SGDLS, YYNGEE. The CDR3 consists of 16 residues. J was trimmed by 2 bases and V by 4 bases; bases with no gene match: 7. CDR3 in DNA: TGTGCCAGCAGCCCAGGGGGACAGGTCAACACCGGGGAGCTGTTTTTT. Encoded protein: CASSPGGQVNTGELFF. Using reference TRBV9 and TRBJ2-2 for the parts outside the CDR3, the full variable domain is DSGVTQTPKHLITATGQRVTLRCSPRSGDLSVYWYQQSLDQGLQFLIQYYNGEERAKGNILERFSAQQFPDLHSELNLSSLELGDSALYFCASSPGGQVNTGELFFGEGSRLTVL.

V usage is TRBV9 and J usage is TRBJ1-2; D not resolved. The V gene's germline CDR1 is SGDLS and CDR2 YYNGEE. The V end lost 6 bases, the J end lost 0 bases, and 21 bases lay between the germline ends. The CDR3 runs 17 residues. This chain's CDR3 is CASTLGLAGSANYGYTF. CDR3 bases: TGTGCCAGCACCCTAGGACTGGCCGGTTCCGCTAACTATGGCTACACCTTC.

As DNA, the CDR3 is TGCGCCAGCAGCTTGCACGGTTCCGAGCAGTACTTC. Its protein product is CASSLHGSEQYF. This rearrangement joins TRBV5-1 to TRBJ2-7; unclear D gene. Germline V lookup: CDR1 SGHRS, CDR2 YFSETQ. Trimming took off 1 base at V and 6 bases at J, with 8 bases between the two ends. The CDR3 spans 12 residues.

The genes are TRBV5-1 and TRBJ2-2, with 9 bases lining up with TRBD2. The CDR3 length is 15 residues. J gave up 7 bases and V 0 bases, and 4 bases lay outside the gene matches. The germline V gene has CDR1 SGHRS and CDR2 YFSETQ. DNA for the CDR3: TGCGCCAGCAGCTTGGGACTAGCGGTCGGCGGGGAGCTGTTTTTT. Protein: CASSLGLAVGGELFF.

This clone was seen once. The chain carries TRBV5-4 and TRBJ2-7, with D tentatively TRBD1 (9 bases). CDR3 length: 15 residues. The V end lost 5 bases, the J end lost 5 bases, and 20 bases lay between the germline ends. CDR1 SGHNT and CDR2 YYREEE come from the germline V gene (reference sequence). CDR3 DNA sequence: TGTGCCAGCAGTCGGGAGGGAGACAGGGGGGACGAGCAGTACTTC. Protein: CASSREGDRGDEQYF.

The chain combines TRBV18 with TRBJ1-3; 7 bases match TRBD1. The CDR3 loop spans 15 amino acids. Trimming took 6 bases from V and 2 from J; bases not matched to a gene: 7. CDR1 and CDR2 from the germline V gene are KGHSH and LQKENI. The CDR3 region has the DNA TGTGCCAGCTCCCTTTATACAGGGGCTGGAAACACCATATATTTT. Protein: CASSLYTGAGNTIYF.

The chain recombines TRBV21-1 with TRBJ1-1; the D call in the table, TRBD1, was not verified against the DNA. TRBV21-1 is reported as a pseudogene. The CDR3 sequence is 13 residues long. The CDR3 sequence is CASSKDDREEAFF. DNA of the CDR3: TGTGCCAGCAGCAAAGACGACAGGGAAGAAGCTTTCTTT.

The chain uses TRBV6-6 and TRBJ2-7, with 7 bases that match TRBD1. V trimming: 5 bases; J trimming: 1 base; junction bases outside the gene matches: 8. Germline V CDR1 and CDR2: MNHNY, SVGAGI (reference sequence). The CDR3 covers 15 residues. This chain's CDR3 is CASSHGQEPSYEQYF. CDR3 DNA sequence: TGTGCCAGCAGTCACGGACAGGAACCTTCCTACGAGCAGTACTTC.

The rearrangement joins TRBV5-6 to TRBJ2-1; 10 nucleotides match TRBD2. The CDR3 is made up of 16 amino acids. Germline V gene lookup returns CDR1 SGHDT and CDR2 YYEEEE. The V and J ends lost 5 bases and 3 bases, in that order; junction bases with no gene match: 8. The CDR3 DNA follows: TGTGCCAGCAGAACGGGGGGACTAGCGCTCTACAATGAGCAGTTCTTC. This gives the protein CASRTGGLALYNEQFF.

The chain links TRBV7-2 to TRBJ2-7; 8 positions match TRBD1. Losses at the gene ends were 6 bases for V and 2 bases for J; bases not matched to a gene: 3. From germline, CDR1 is SGHTA and CDR2 FQGNSA. The CDR3 spans 13 residues. The CDR3 bases are TGTGCCAGCAGGCAGGGGGCAACCTACGAGCAGTACTTC. This sequence encodes CASRQGATYEQYF.

The rearrangement joins TRBV30 to TRBJ1-6, with D tentatively TRBD1 (5 bases). The CDR3 runs to 16 residues. Germline CDR1 and CDR2: GTSNPN and SVGIG (reference sequence). Trimming removed 5 bases from V and 0 bases from J, with 14 bases in between. The CDR3 protein is CAWARGGSSYNSPLHF. In DNA form, the CDR3 reads TGTGCCTGGGCCCGGGGCGGGAGCTCCTATAATTCACCCCTCCACTTT.

The chain couples TRBV28 to TRBJ1-6; no reliable D call. The germline V and J ends were trimmed by 6 bases and 4 bases, with 19 bases remaining between them. Looked up from germline, CDR1 is MDHEN and CDR2 is SYDVKM. The CDR3 totals 17 residues. CDR3 DNA: TGTGCCAGCAGCCCGACTACGCCGACGGATTATAATTCACCCCTCCACTTT. Translation: CASSPTTPTDYNSPLHF.

V and J are TRBV6-6 and TRBJ2-1; 15 nucleotides line up with TRBD2. Germline lookup yields CDR1 MNHNY and CDR2 SVGAGI (reference sequence). This CDR3 region has 15 residues. V trimming: 4 bases; J trimming: 5 bases; junction bases outside the gene matches: 0. For the CDR3, the DNA is TGTGCCAGCAGTTGGACTAGCGGGGGGGACAATGAGCAGTTCTTC. It is translated as CASSWTSGGDNEQFF.

The rearrangement links TRBV6-1 to TRBJ1-6, with unresolved D. The CDR3 length is 12 residues. Trimming took 2 bases from V and 13 from J, leaving 9 bases between them. The germline V gene has CDR1 MNHNS and CDR2 SASEGT. Written as DNA, the CDR3 is TGTGCCAGCAGTGAACTCCGACTGCCCCTCCACTTT. It yields the protein CASSELRLPLHF.

The chain employs TRBV2 and TRBJ1-2; unclear D gene. Germline lookup yields CDR1 SNHLY and CDR2 FYNNEI. The CDR3 loop spans 13 amino acids. V lost 1 base to trimming and J lost 10 bases, with 13 bases between them. The CDR3 DNA follows: TGTGCCAGCAGTGAAGTCATAAGCAACGACTACACCTTC. This sequence encodes CASSEVISNDYTF.

The rearrangement links TRBV5-1 to TRBJ2-7; D remains unclear. Germline V gene data show CDR1 as SGHRS and CDR2 as YFSETQ. The V end was cut by 7 bases, the J end by 2 bases, with 13 bases between. The CDR3 spans 13 residues. The CDR3 region is CASSPSEAYEQYF. For the CDR3, the DNA is TGCGCCAGCTCGCCCAGCGAGGCCTACGAGCAGTACTTC.

V gene TRBV20-1 combines with J gene TRBJ1-1; the D is unclear. This CDR3 contains 10 residues. Per germline, CDR1 DFQATT and CDR2 SNEGSKA (reference sequence). Trimming cost V 6 bases and J 3 bases, with 5 bases left between them. The CDR3 nucleotides read TGCAGTGCCCTCTACACTGAAGCTTTCTTT. This translates into CSALYTEAFF.

The chain recombines TRBV11-2 with TRBJ2-7; 7 bases match TRBD1. CDR1 and CDR2 from the germline V gene are SGHAT and FQNNGV. The CDR3 totals 16 residues. The V segment lost 0 bases and the J segment 2 bases; nucleotides outside the gene matches: 7. CDR3 sequence: CASSLDLGTVTYEQYF. CDR3 in DNA: TGTGCCAGCAGCTTAGATTTAGGGACAGTTACCTACGAGCAGTACTTC.

The chain joins TRBV5-1 to TRBJ1-1, with TRBD1 as a possible D gene (5 bases). Trimming removed 4 bases from V and 4 bases from J, with 14 bases in between. This CDR3 comprises 14 residues. Germline CDR1 is SGHRS and CDR2 is YFSETQ. The CDR3 is CASSPQAGSTEAFF. In DNA, the CDR3 is TGCGCCAGCAGCCCACAGGCGGGAAGCACTGAAGCTTTCTTT.

The rearrangement links TRBV12-5 to TRBJ2-1; 8 bases align to TRBD2. Unmatched junction bases numbered 6, after V lost 7 bases and J lost 4 bases. The CDR3 covers 14 residues. The germline V gene has CDR1 LGHNT and CDR2 FRNRAP. The CDR3 reads CASAHTGGYNEQFF. CDR3 bases: TGTGCTAGTGCCCACACGGGAGGGTACAATGAGCAGTTCTTC.

J is TRBJ2-6 and V is TRBV28; D remains unclear. This CDR3 spans 15 amino acids. Germline loops: CDR1 MDHEN, CDR2 SYDVKM. Trimming took off 4 bases at V and 0 bases at J, with 7 bases between the two ends. Here the CDR3 reads CASSSPGSGANVLTF. The CDR3 DNA reads TGTGCCAGCAGTTCGCCGGGCTCTGGGGCCAACGTCCTGACTTTC.